The 8 T cell receptor beta chains in this list originate from one sample, sequenced in a study of cytomegalovirus exposure and HLA in healthy donors (TCRdb year 2017). Library creation used the immunoSEQ multiplex PCR assay. TCRdb provides this immuneACCESS table in a form limited to in-frame rearrangements. Some clones are lacking; in checked studies, under half of them reflect an unresolved V gene, and why the rest are absent is not known. The sample contains about 120,000 clones, more than 75% of them found a single time. 2.1% of the sample rests with the top ten. The source material was PBMCs. These receptors came from a woman in her thirties in good health and CMV-seronegative.

This chain connects TRBV4-3 to TRBJ2-3; TRBD2 aligns across 11 bases. This CDR3 contains 18 residues. Trimming took 0 bases from V and 5 from J; bases not matched to a gene: 10. Looked up from germline, CDR1 is LGHNA and CDR2 is YSLEER. The CDR3 DNA reads as TGCGCCAGCAGCCAAGATGGTCTAGCGGGGGGTTGGGGAGATACGCAGTATTTT. Protein product: CASSQDGLAGGWGDTQYF.

The chain recombines TRBV5-8 with TRBJ2-1; D may be TRBD2 (5 bases). With 3 bases removed from V and 6 bases from J, the gap between germline ends came to 19 bases. Germline loops: CDR1 SGHTS, CDR2 YDEGEE. This CDR3 is built from 16 residues. DNA of the CDR3: TGTGCCAGCAGCTCAGGACGGCGGGCGGACGGCAATGAGCAGTTCTTC. Amino acid sequence: CASSSGRRADGNEQFF.

The chain combines TRBV5-6 with TRBJ1-2; tentatively, D is TRBD1 (6 bases). The V gene lost 7 bases and the J gene lost 4 bases, with 17 bases spanning the gap. The CDR3 runs to 14 residues. Germline loops: CDR1 SGHDT, CDR2 YYEEEE. The CDR3 DNA follows: TGTGCCAGCGCCTCGGAGGACAGACTCTATGGCTACACCTTC. It specifies CASASEDRLYGYTF.

The V and J genes are TRBV2 and TRBJ2-3; 8 bases align to TRBD2. This CDR3 has 15 residues. Germline V CDR1 and CDR2: SNHLY, FYNNEI. V was pared by 2 bases and J by 6 bases, with 7 bases of the junction left unmatched. DNA of the CDR3: TGTGCCAGCAGTGAACCGGGACTAGTCGGCGATACGCAGTATTTT. Residues: CASSEPGLVGDTQYF.

The chain links TRBV9 to TRBJ1-3; no reliable D call. The CDR3 consists of 15 residues. V was clipped by 4 bases and J by 0 bases, with 11 bases between them. The germline CDR1 and CDR2 sequences are SGDLS and YYNGEE. CDR3 in DNA: TGTGCCAGCAGCCGAGGGAGTAACTCTGGAAACACCATATATTTT. This encodes CASSRGSNSGNTIYF.

V gene TRBV6-4 combines with J gene TRBJ1-6; 8 bases match TRBD1. J lost 5 bases, V lost 8 bases, and 14 bases had no gene match. CDR1 is MRHNA and CDR2 is SNTAGT in the germline V gene. This CDR3 comprises 17 residues. Here the CDR3 DNA reads TGTGCCAGCCCAAATGTTGGGACAGGATCCCATAATTCACCCCTCCACTTT. It encodes CASPNVGTGSHNSPLHF.

This clone came up once. This chain links TRBV29-1 with TRBJ1-1; D possibly corresponds to TRBD1 (5 bases). V lost 4 bases, J lost 5 bases, and 11 bases lay in between. This CDR3 comprises 12 residues. Germline lookup yields CDR1 SQVTM and CDR2 ANQGSEA. The CDR3 loop is CSVAWGGTEAFF. Written as DNA, the CDR3 is TGCAGCGTTGCCTGGGGGGGAACTGAAGCTTTCTTT.

The chain uses TRBV19 and TRBJ1-5; weak D call: TRBD1 (6 bases). V lost 8 bases and J 0 bases, leaving 11 bases between the germline ends. CDR1 and CDR2 from the germline V gene are LNHDA and SQIVND (reference sequence). The CDR3 extends over 14 amino acids. Written as DNA, the CDR3 is TGTGCCAGTGGGGGGGGGCATAGCAATCAGCCCCAGCATTTT. Its translation: CASGGGHSNQPQHF.